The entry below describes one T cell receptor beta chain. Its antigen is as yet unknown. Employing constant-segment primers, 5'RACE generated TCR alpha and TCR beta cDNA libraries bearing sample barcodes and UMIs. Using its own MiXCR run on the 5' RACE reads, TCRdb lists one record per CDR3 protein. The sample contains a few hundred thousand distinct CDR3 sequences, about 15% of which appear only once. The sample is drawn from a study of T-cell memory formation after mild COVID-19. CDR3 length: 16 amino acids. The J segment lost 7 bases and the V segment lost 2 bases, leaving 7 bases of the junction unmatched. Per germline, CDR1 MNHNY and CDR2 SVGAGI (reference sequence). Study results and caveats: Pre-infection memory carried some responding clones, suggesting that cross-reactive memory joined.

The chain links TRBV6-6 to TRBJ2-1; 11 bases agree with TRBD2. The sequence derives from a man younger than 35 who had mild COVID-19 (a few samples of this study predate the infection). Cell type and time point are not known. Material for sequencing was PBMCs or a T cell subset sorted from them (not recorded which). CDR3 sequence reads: CASSYLASGGPNEQFF. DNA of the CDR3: TGTGCCAGCAGTTACCTAGCTAGCGGGGGGCCTAATGAGCAGTTCTTC.